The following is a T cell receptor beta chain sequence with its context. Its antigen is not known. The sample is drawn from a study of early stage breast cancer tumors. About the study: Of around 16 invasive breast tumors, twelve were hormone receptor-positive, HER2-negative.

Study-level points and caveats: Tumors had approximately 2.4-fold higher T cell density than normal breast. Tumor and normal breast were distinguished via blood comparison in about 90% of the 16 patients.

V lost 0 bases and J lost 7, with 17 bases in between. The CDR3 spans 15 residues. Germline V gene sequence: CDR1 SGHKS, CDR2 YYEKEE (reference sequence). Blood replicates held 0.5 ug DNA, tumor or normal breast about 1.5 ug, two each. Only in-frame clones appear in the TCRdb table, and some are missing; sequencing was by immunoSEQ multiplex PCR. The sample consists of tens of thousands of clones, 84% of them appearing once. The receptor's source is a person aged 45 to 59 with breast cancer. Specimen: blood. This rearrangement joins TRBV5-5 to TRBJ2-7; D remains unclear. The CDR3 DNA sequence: TGTGCCAGCAGCTTGGAGGTTTACGCCCTTACAGAGCAGTACTTC. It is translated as CASSLEVYALTEQYF.